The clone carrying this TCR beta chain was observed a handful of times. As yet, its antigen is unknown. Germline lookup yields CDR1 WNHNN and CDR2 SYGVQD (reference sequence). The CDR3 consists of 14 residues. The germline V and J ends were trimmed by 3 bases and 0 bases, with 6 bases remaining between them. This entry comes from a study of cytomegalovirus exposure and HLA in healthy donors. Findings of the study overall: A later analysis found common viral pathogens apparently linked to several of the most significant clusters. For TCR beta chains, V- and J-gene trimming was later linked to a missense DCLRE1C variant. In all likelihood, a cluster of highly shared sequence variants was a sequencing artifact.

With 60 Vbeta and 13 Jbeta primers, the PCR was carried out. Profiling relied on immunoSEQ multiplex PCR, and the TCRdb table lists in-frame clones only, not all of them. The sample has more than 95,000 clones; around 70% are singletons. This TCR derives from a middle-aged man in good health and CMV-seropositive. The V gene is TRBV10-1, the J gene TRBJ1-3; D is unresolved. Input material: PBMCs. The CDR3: CASSDPGSGNTIYF. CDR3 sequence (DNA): TGCGCCAGCAGTGATCCAGGCTCTGGAAACACCATATATTTT.